These 26 T cell receptor beta chains came from one sample sequenced in a study of prognosis after radiotherapy for stage I lung cancer. Multiplex PCR in two rounds served to amplify TCR beta CDR3 from genomic DNA. Gene-specific primers for each TRBV and TRBJ gene drove first-round PCR. TCRdb fed the multiplex PCR reads into MiXCR, producing one record per CDR3 protein. The table records 45,000 to 60,000 distinct CDR3 sequences, about 37% of them present only once. Source: PBMCs, taken before or after stereotactic body radiation therapy (not recorded which). All receptors derive from a donor aged 50 or older with non-small cell lung cancer.

Notes on this clonotype: A far bigger clonotype differs at one base, so this is likely a read error. The J gene is TRBJ1-5, the V gene TRBV6-4, with unresolved D. The CDR3 sequence is 14 residues long. Germline lookup yields CDR1 MRHNA and CDR2 SNTAGT. The CDR3 DNA reads TGTGCCAGCAGGGTCGGAGGGAGCAATCAGCCCCATCATTTT. Encoded protein: CASRVGGSNQPHHF.

The rearrangement joins TRBV6-4 to TRBJ2-2; D remains ambiguous. Trimming stripped 3 bases from V and 12 bases from J, with 20 bases between. Germline V gene lookup returns CDR1 MRHNA and CDR2 SNTAGT. The CDR3 is 15 amino acids. In nucleotides, the CDR3 is TGTGCCAGCAGTGAGGTATCAGCGAACACCGCGCAGCTGTTTTTT. Translating it yields CASSEVSANTAQLFF.

This clonotype showed up many times. This sequence joins TRBV30 and TRBJ2-1; D assignment may be TRBD1 or TRBD2 (6 bases each). Germline values: CDR1 GTSNPN, CDR2 SVGIG (reference sequence). The V and J ends lost 8 bases and 1 base respectively, with 15 bases between them. This CDR3 is built from 14 residues. CDR3 protein: CAGDRGASYNEQFF. Here the CDR3 DNA reads TGTGCCGGGGATAGGGGGGCTTCCTACAATGAGCAGTTCTTC.

This clonotype was observed a few times. This may arise from a read error, as a much more abundant clone is one base away. This chain connects TRBV2 to TRBJ2-7; no firm D call. CDR3 length: 12 amino acids. CDR1 is SNHLY and CDR2 is FYNNEI in the germline V gene. V was clipped by 7 bases and J by 5 bases, with 12 bases between them. As DNA, the CDR3 is TGTGCCAGCATACAGCGTACCCACGAGCAGTACTTC. It specifies CASIQRTHEQYF.

This clonotype has a count of ten or more. The rearrangement uses TRBV3-1 and TRBJ2-3; D remains ambiguous. Trimming stripped 4 bases from V and 8 bases from J, with 16 bases between. The CDR3 loop spans 14 amino acids. The germline V gene encodes CDR1 LGHDT and CDR2 YNNKEL (reference sequence). The CDR3 loop is CASSLPRGVGTQYF. CDR3 coding DNA: TGTGCCAGCAGCCTCCCGCGTGGGGTAGGTACGCAGTATTTT.

V is TRBV7-8 and J is TRBJ2-7, with 8 bases aligning to TRBD2. CDR3 length: 17 amino acids. Germline loops: CDR1 SGHVS, CDR2 FQNEAQ. With V trimmed by 1 base and J by 3 bases, 11 bases remained unmatched. CDR3 sequence: CASSLVSAGGKDYEQYF. The CDR3 DNA reads as TGTGCCAGCAGCTTAGTGTCGGCGGGAGGTAAGGACTACGAGCAGTACTTC.

In this sample, this clonotype turned up many times. This chain uses TRBV6-1 with TRBJ1-5; maybe TRBD1 (6 bases). V was trimmed by 5 bases and J by 6 bases, leaving 14 bases between them. Germline assignment: CDR1 MNHNS and CDR2 SASEGT. This CDR3 spans 14 amino acids. The CDR3 is CASSQGFGSQPQHF. The CDR3 DNA sequence: TGTGCCAGCAGTCAGGGGTTCGGGAGTCAGCCCCAGCATTTT.

This clonotype has a count of ten or more. This chain joins TRBV7-2 and TRBJ2-7; 10 bases line up with TRBD1. The CDR3 is made up of 13 amino acids. Germline V gene sequence: CDR1 SGHTA, CDR2 FQGNSA. Trimming removed 5 bases from V and 3 bases from J; junction bases left unmatched: 1. CDR3 sequence reads: CASSRDRGYEQYF. CDR3 DNA: TGTGCCAGCAGCAGGGACAGGGGCTACGAGCAGTACTTC.

About this clonotype itself: A far more abundant clone sits one base away, making this likely a read error. This rearrangement joins TRBV2 to TRBJ2-7, with a tentative D call TRBD2 (5 bases). The CDR3 spans 15 residues. Germline V gene data show CDR1 as SNHLY and CDR2 as FYNNEI. The CDR3 protein is CASSLGSVSSYDQYF. Written as DNA, the CDR3 is TGTGCCAGCAGCCTGGGGAGTGTGAGCTCCTACGATCAGTACTTC.

This clonotype was detected many times. The gene calls are TRBV24-1 and TRBJ2-1; TRBD1 matches 9 bases. Trimming at V came to 5 bases and at J to 5 bases, leaving 9 bases not matched to a gene. CDR3 size: 16 residues. Germline V gene data show CDR1 as KGHDR and CDR2 as SFDVKD. As DNA, the CDR3 is TGTGCCACCAGTGGAAAACAGGGGGCAGGGAACAATGAGCAGTTCTTC. Translated, it gives CATSGKQGAGNNEQFF.

This clonotype was detected once. The chain is built from TRBV14 and TRBJ2-7, with TRBD1 as a possible D gene (6 bases). This CDR3 is built from 15 residues. CDR1 SGHDN and CDR2 FVKESK come from the germline V gene. Trimming removed 2 bases from V and 10 bases from J, with 21 bases in between. The CDR3 here is CASSQRWGRVLDQYF. DNA of the CDR3: TGTGCCAGCAGCCAACGGTGGGGGCGCGTCTTGGATCAGTACTTC.

Regarding this clonotype: This could be a read error, since a much larger clone is one nucleotide away. V is TRBV6-5 and J is TRBJ2-1; the D is unclear. Trimming pared 6 bases from V and 9 bases from J, leaving 15 bases between. The CDR3 consists of 13 residues. Germline V gives CDR1 MNHEY, CDR2 SVGAGI. The CDR3 protein is CASSADIGTEQFF. CDR3 coding DNA: TGTGCCAGCAGCGCCGATATCGGAACTGAGCAGTTCTTC.

In this sample, this clonotype turned up many times. The chain couples TRBV11-3 to TRBJ2-7, with a possible D match to TRBD2 (7 bases). The CDR3 loop spans 15 amino acids. Trimming left V 6 bases short and J 12 bases short, with 27 bases between. The germline V gene has CDR1 SGHNT and CDR2 YENEEA. This chain's CDR3 is CASSPTGGQNDQRYF. The CDR3 nucleotides are TGTGCCAGCAGTCCAACCGGGGGGCAGAACGACCAGAGGTACTTC.

This clonotype was seen ten or more times. The rearrangement uses TRBV14 and TRBJ1-1; no firm D call. This CDR3 region has 13 residues. The V gene lost 5 bases and the J gene lost 0 bases, with 7 bases spanning the gap. Germline V gene data show CDR1 as SGHDN and CDR2 as FVKESK. The CDR3 nucleotides read TGTGCCAGCAGCAAGGGATTGAACACTGAAGCTTTCTTT. Amino acid sequence: CASSKGLNTEAFF.

As regards this clonotype: A much larger clone differs by one base, so this may be a read error. This sequence joins TRBV7-2 and TRBJ2-5, with 10 bases lining up with TRBD2. The CDR3 is 15 amino acids. Germline V lookup: CDR1 SGHTA, CDR2 FQGNSA. The CDR3 protein is CASKFRLAGEENQYF. CDR3 DNA sequence: TGTGCCAGCAAGTTCCGGCTAGCGGGAGAAGAGAACCAGTACTTC.

This clonotype is medium-sized. In nucleotides, the CDR3 is TGTGCCAGCAGCCAAGAGACTAGCGGGAGGAAGGGGGAGCAGTACTTC. This codes for CASSQETSGRKGEQYF. The chain couples TRBV4-2 to TRBJ2-7; 13 nucleotides align to TRBD2. This CDR3 is built from 16 residues. The germline V gene encodes CDR1 LGHNA and CDR2 YNFKEQ. After removal of 0 bases from V and 7 bases from J, the junction contained 6 bases not matched to a gene.

This clonotype was observed many times. The gene calls are TRBV12-3 or TRBV12-4 and TRBJ2-7; the D is unclear. CDR3 length: 12 residues. The ends were cut back, 6 bases at V and 4 bases at J, with 10 bases in the middle. CDR3: CASSPTPYEQYF. The DNA of the CDR3 is TGTGCCAGCAGCCCGACTCCTTACGAGCAGTACTTC.

The chain joins TRBV6-1 to TRBJ1-2, with a possible D match to TRBD1 (5 bases). The CDR3 is 14 amino acids. Germline V gene sequence: CDR1 MNHNS, CDR2 SASEGT. V was shortened by 6 bases and J by 8 bases, with 19 bases between the two germline ends. The DNA of the CDR3 is TGTGCCAGCAGGATGTACAGGCAGACACCAGGCTACACCTTC. Protein: CASRMYRQTPGYTF.

This clonotype came up many times. Its ends do not fully match the called genes, so a read error is possible. The V call is TRBV9, the J call TRBJ2-3; TRBD2 matches 8 bases. Germline V gene sequence: CDR1 SGDLS, CDR2 YYNGEE. CDR3 length equals 14 residues. In DNA form, the CDR3 reads TGTGCCAGCAGCGCCAGCGGGAGAACAGGTACGCAGTATTTT. It translates to CASSASGRTGTQYF.

This clonotype was found a few times. J is TRBJ2-5 and V is TRBV4-3, with D possibly being TRBD2 (6 bases). The germline gives CDR1 LGHNA, CDR2 YSLEER. V dropped 6 bases and J dropped 5 bases, with 13 bases sitting between them. CDR3 length equals 13 residues. Here the CDR3 DNA reads TGCGCCAGCAGTTCGGGGGTCCTTGAGACCCAGTACTTC. Protein sequence: CASSSGVLETQYF.

This clonotype was observed many times. The V and J genes are TRBV6-1 and TRBJ2-7; tentative D call: TRBD2 (6 bases). V was trimmed by 8 bases and J by 7 bases, leaving 24 bases between them. The CDR3 totals 15 residues. CDR1 is MNHNS and CDR2 is SASEGT in the germline V gene. CDR3 in DNA: TGTGCCAGCTCCTCCGCAACGGGGGAGACGGGAGAGCAGTACTTC. Amino acids: CASSSATGETGEQYF.

This clonotype was counted many times. V usage is TRBV7-2 and J usage is TRBJ2-7; D is possibly TRBD1 or TRBD2 (6 bases each). The germline V gene has CDR1 SGHTA and CDR2 FQGNSA. V lost 5 bases to trimming and J lost 6 bases, with 20 bases between them. This CDR3 comprises 15 residues. CDR3 region: CASSQGGWEVGEQYF. The CDR3 region has the DNA TGTGCCAGCAGCCAAGGGGGGTGGGAGGTAGGCGAGCAGTACTTC.

This clonotype was seen ten or more times. V and J are TRBV6-5 and TRBJ1-5; D is unresolved. Trimming took 1 base from V and 0 from J, leaving 10 bases between them. The germline CDR1 and CDR2 sequences are MNHEY and SVGAGI. The CDR3 runs to 16 residues. CDR3 sequence (DNA): TGTGCCAGCAGTTACTTTGACCTGAATAGCAATCAGCCCCAGCATTTT. Protein sequence: CASSYFDLNSNQPQHF.

This clonotype was counted ten times or more. CDR3 coding DNA: TGTGCCAGCAGCTTGACGACGGGGGGCGAGTACGAGCAGTACTTC. It encodes CASSLTTGGEYEQYF. This chain links TRBV7-2 with TRBJ2-7; D may be TRBD2 (7 bases). Germline values: CDR1 SGHTA, CDR2 FQGNSA. Between the trimmed V and J ends, which lost 3 bases and 4 bases, there was a span of 16 bases. This CDR3 has 15 amino acids.

This clonotype was recorded at least ten times. This chain joins TRBV5-1 and TRBJ2-3, with 7 positions matching TRBD2. Germline lookup yields CDR1 SGHRS and CDR2 YFSETQ. V was clipped by 3 bases and J by 4 bases; unmatched bases: 14. The CDR3 runs 17 residues. The CDR3 sequence is CASSYGRTRSSADTQYF. The CDR3 coding sequence is TGCGCCAGCAGCTATGGTAGGACTAGAAGTAGCGCAGATACGCAGTATTTT.

By sample share, this clonotype is medium-sized (0.01 to 0.1%). V is TRBV24-1 and J is TRBJ1-2, with D hard to call. Deletions cut 4 bases from V and 2 bases from J, with 7 bases between. Germline CDR1 KGHDR, CDR2 SFDVKD. The CDR3 length is 13 residues. This chain's CDR3 is CATSESQNYGYTF. The CDR3 nucleotides are TGTGCCACCAGTGAGAGCCAGAACTATGGCTACACCTTC.